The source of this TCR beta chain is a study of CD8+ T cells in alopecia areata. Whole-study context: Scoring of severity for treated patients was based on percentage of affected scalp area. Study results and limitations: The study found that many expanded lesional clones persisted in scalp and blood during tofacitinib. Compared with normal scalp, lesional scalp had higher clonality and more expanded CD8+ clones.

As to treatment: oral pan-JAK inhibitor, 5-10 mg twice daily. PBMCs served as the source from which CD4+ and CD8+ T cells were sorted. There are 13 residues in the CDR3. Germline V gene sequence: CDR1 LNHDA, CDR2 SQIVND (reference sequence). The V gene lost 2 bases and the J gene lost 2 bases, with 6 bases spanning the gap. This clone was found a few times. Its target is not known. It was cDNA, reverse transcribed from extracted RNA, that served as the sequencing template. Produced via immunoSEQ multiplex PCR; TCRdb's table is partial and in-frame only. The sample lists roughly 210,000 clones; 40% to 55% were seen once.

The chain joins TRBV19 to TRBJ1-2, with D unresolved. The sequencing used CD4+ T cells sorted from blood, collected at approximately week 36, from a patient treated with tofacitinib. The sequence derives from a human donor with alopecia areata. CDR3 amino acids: CASSITVNYGYTF. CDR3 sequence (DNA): TGTGCCAGTAGTATAACAGTAAACTATGGCTACACCTTC.